Listed below are T cell receptor beta chains from one sample, sequenced in a study of blood T cell repertoires in COVID-19. Generated by immunoSEQ multiplex PCR, the TCRdb table keeps only in-frame clones and is missing some. The table has 48,000 or so clones, less than 95% seen once; the top ten hold around 3.1%. Sequenced input: peripheral blood. The receptors derive from a human donor in a cohort sampled during active COVID-19. The CDR3 runs from the conserved cysteine through the conserved F or W. A D gene is named only where the DNA matches it firmly. The listing skips clone size in some rows; elsewhere it reads once, few, many or a size class.

v_gene: TRBV19
len: 16
d_gene: TRBD1
abundance: .
j_gene: TRBJ1-1
CDR3aa: CASSKRTGGENTEAFF
CDR3nt: TGTGCCAGTAGTAAAAGGACAGGGGGCGAAAACACTGAAGCTTTCTTT

v_gene: TRBV11-3
len: 14
d_gene: TRBD2
abundance: .
j_gene: TRBJ2-7
CDR3aa: CASSLDRGAYEQYF
CDR3nt: TGTGCCAGCAGCTTAGATCGGGGGGCCTACGAGCAGTACTTC

v_gene: TRBV6-5
len: 15
d_gene: TRBD1
abundance: .
j_gene: TRBJ1-5
CDR3aa: CASTDRDRGRQPQHF
CDR3nt: TGTGCCAGCACCGATAGGGACAGGGGGCGACAGCCCCAGCATTTT

v_gene: TRBV5-1
len: 14
d_gene: .
abundance: few
j_gene: TRBJ1-1
CDR3aa: CASTTGATLAEAFF
CDR3nt: TGCGCCAGCACTACCGGTGCGACATTGGCTGAAGCTTTCTTT

v_gene: TRBV6-5
len: 12
d_gene: .
abundance: .
j_gene: TRBJ2-7
CDR3aa: CASSYSGSEQYF
CDR3nt: TGTGCCAGCAGTTACTCGGGGAGCGAGCAGTACTTC

v_gene: TRBV2
len: 15
d_gene: TRBD1
abundance: .
j_gene: TRBJ1-1
CDR3aa: CASGPPRRGRTEAFF
CDR3nt: TGTGCCAGCGGACCCCCCCGCAGGGGGCGGACTGAAGCTTTCTTT

v_gene: TRBV29-1
len: 12
d_gene: .
abundance: .
j_gene: TRBJ2-5
CDR3aa: CSVGLKEETQYF
CDR3nt: TGCAGCGTCGGACTAAAAGAAGAGACCCAGTACTTC

v_gene: TRBV30
len: 12
d_gene: .
abundance: .
j_gene: TRBJ1-1
CDR3aa: CAWVSGNTEAFF
CDR3nt: TGTGCCTGGGTGAGTGGGAACACTGAAGCTTTCTTT

v_gene: TRBV29-1
len: 12
d_gene: TRBD1
abundance: once
j_gene: TRBJ2-7
CDR3aa: CSATTGLYEQYF
CDR3nt: TGCAGCGCCACGACAGGGCTCTACGAGCAGTACTTC

v_gene: TRBV2
len: 18
d_gene: TRBD1
abundance: .
j_gene: TRBJ2-3
CDR3aa: CASTPRAGGYPGTDTQYF
CDR3nt: TGTGCCAGCACCCCTCGGGCAGGGGGCTACCCAGGGACAGATACGCAGTATTTT

v_gene: TRBV7-9
len: 15
d_gene: .
abundance: .
j_gene: TRBJ2-3
CDR3aa: CASSPEGTSTDTQYF
CDR3nt: TGTGCCAGCAGCCCTGAGGGAACTAGCACAGATACGCAGTATTTT

v_gene: TRBV2
len: 13
d_gene: .
abundance: .
j_gene: TRBJ2-2
CDR3aa: CASTGTHTGELFF
CDR3nt: TGTGCCAGCACTGGGACTCACACCGGGGAGCTGTTTTTT

v_gene: TRBV9
len: 16
d_gene: TRBD1
abundance: .
j_gene: TRBJ1-2
CDR3aa: CASKRSDTGGYYGYTF
CDR3nt: TGTGCCAGCAAACGTAGTGACACAGGGGGCTACTATGGCTACACCTTC

v_gene: TRBV3-1/TRBV3-2
len: 15
d_gene: TRBD1
abundance: .
j_gene: TRBJ1-1
CDR3aa: CASSQETGGRTEAFF
CDR3nt: TGTGCCAGCAGCCAAGAGACAGGGGGCCGGACTGAAGCTTTCTTT

v_gene: TRBV7-9
len: 17
d_gene: .
abundance: few
j_gene: TRBJ2-1
CDR3aa: CASSLATGRSSYNEQFF
CDR3nt: TGTGCCAGCAGCTTAGCTACTGGGAGGAGCTCCTACAATGAGCAGTTCTTC

v_gene: TRBV7-3
len: 14
d_gene: .
abundance: .
j_gene: TRBJ2-2
CDR3aa: CASSQYQGTGELFF
CDR3nt: TGTGCCAGCAGTCAGTATCAGGGAACCGGGGAGCTGTTTTTT

v_gene: TRBV21-1
len: 15
d_gene: .
abundance: once
j_gene: TRBJ1-3
CDR3aa: CASSKERSSGNTIYF
CDR3nt: TGTGCCAGCAGCAAAGAGCGGAGCTCTGGAAACACCATATATTTT

v_gene: TRBV3-1/TRBV3-2
len: 12
d_gene: .
abundance: .
j_gene: TRBJ1-1
CDR3aa: CASSPLGTEAFF
CDR3nt: TGTGCCAGCAGCCCTCTCGGCACTGAAGCTTTCTTT

v_gene: TRBV5-1
len: 15
d_gene: TRBD1
abundance: .
j_gene: TRBJ2-1
CDR3aa: CASSLGTGNYNEQFF
CDR3nt: TGCGCCAGCAGCCTGGGGACAGGAAACTACAATGAGCAGTTCTTC

v_gene: TRBV6-4
len: 17
d_gene: TRBD1
abundance: few
j_gene: TRBJ2-7
CDR3aa: CASIPGTGPPLSYEQYF
CDR3nt: TGTGCCAGCATTCCCGGGACAGGGCCACCTCTCTCCTACGAGCAGTACTTC

v_gene: TRBV19
len: 13
d_gene: .
abundance: .
j_gene: TRBJ1-2
CDR3aa: CASRVTENYGYTF
CDR3nt: TGTGCCAGTAGAGTTACCGAGAACTATGGCTACACCTTC

v_gene: TRBV5-1
len: 13
d_gene: TRBD2
abundance: .
j_gene: TRBJ2-7
CDR3aa: CASSLGSGGEQYF
CDR3nt: TGCGCCAGCAGCTTGGGATCGGGAGGCGAGCAGTACTTC

v_gene: TRBV5-4
len: 13
d_gene: TRBD2
abundance: .
j_gene: TRBJ2-1
CDR3aa: CASSWDYYNEQFF
CDR3nt: TGTGCCAGCAGCTGGGACTACTACAATGAGCAGTTCTTC

v_gene: TRBV27
len: 19
d_gene: TRBD2
abundance: .
j_gene: TRBJ2-1
CDR3aa: CASSTTWTSGRSSYNEQFF
CDR3nt: TGTGCCAGCAGTACCACGTGGACTAGCGGGAGAAGCTCCTACAATGAGCAGTTCTTC

v_gene: TRBV6-4
len: 9
d_gene: .
abundance: .
j_gene: TRBJ2-7
CDR3aa: CASSREQYF
CDR3nt: TGTGCCAGCAGTCGCGAGCAGTACTTC

v_gene: TRBV6-1
len: 16
d_gene: .
abundance: .
j_gene: TRBJ2-3
CDR3aa: CASSEARKRLFDTQYF
CDR3nt: TGTGCCAGCAGTGAAGCAAGAAAGCGATTATTTGATACGCAGTATTTT

v_gene: TRBV19
len: 14
d_gene: .
abundance: .
j_gene: TRBJ1-5
CDR3aa: CASSKRGKVQPQHF
CDR3nt: TGTGCCAGTAGTAAAAGGGGGAAAGTTCAGCCCCAGCATTTT

v_gene: TRBV6-1
len: 17
d_gene: TRBD1
abundance: .
j_gene: TRBJ2-7
CDR3aa: CASSAPWGQARGYEQYF
CDR3nt: TGTGCCAGCAGTGCCCCGTGGGGACAGGCGAGAGGCTACGAGCAGTACTTC